The sample holds many counts of the clone carrying this T cell receptor (beta chain). Its target is unknown. The germline V gene has CDR1 MDHEN and CDR2 SYDVKM. This CDR3 comprises 17 residues. Trimming at V came to 1 base and at J to 10 bases, leaving 15 bases not matched to a gene. This sample is part of a study of regulatory T cells in long-lasting Graves disease. General study findings and limits: Newly diagnosed patients shared 1,000 or so public clonotypes; persistent patients shared about 2,700.

Arm-PCR of CDR3 regions with iRepertoire HTBI primers generated TCR beta libraries. TCRdb re-analysed the multiplex PCR reads in MiXCR, keeping a single row per CDR3 protein. The data contain hundreds of thousands of distinct CDR3 sequences, around 15% of them seen just once; the ten biggest clones take up 30%. Time point defined: newly diagnosed GD, antithyroid drugs for less than 3 months. Extracted PBMC RNA gave rise to the TCR library. These records were also assigned to another study, of T cells in Graves' hyperthyroidism and ophthalmopathy. As that study records: Exclusions: uncontrolled infection, other autoimmune disease, pregnancy, lactation. The diagnostic basis comprised clinical symptoms, serum thyroxine and TRAb, thyroid ultrasound and orbital computed tomography.

The sample here was peripheral blood mononuclear cells (PBMCs), taken at new diagnosis, from a patient treated with antithyroid drugs. The chain carries TRBV28 and TRBJ2-2; TRBD2 agrees at 7 bases. The TCR was taken from a man in his forties with Graves disease. CDR3 nucleotide sequence: TGTGCCAGCAGTTTATCCCTGGTGTGGAGGGGAGGGCCGGAGCTGTTTTTT. As protein: CASSLSLVWRGGPELFF.